The sequence of this TCR beta chain was determined in a study of blood T cell repertoires in COVID-19. Study as a whole: Collection of acute and convalescent COVID-19 samples took place in the United States, Italy and Spain.

Germline trimming cut 3 bases from V and 2 bases from J; bases unmatched to any gene: 6. The CDR3 is 15 residues long. Germline V gives CDR1 SGDLS, CDR2 YYNGEE. Authors' processing steps: Scientists estimated how many nucleated cells there were by amplifying reference gene primers. Clones were sequenced by immunoSEQ multiplex PCR, and TCRdb holds only the in-frame ones, with some missing. D and trimming were read from the DNA, whereas the V and J calls and clone size are those reported in that table. This repertoire shows approximately 110,000 clones, 92% found once; its top ten account for about 2%.

Sequencing used peripheral blood. The source of this sequence is a man between 45 and 60 years old with COVID-19, enrolled during active disease. J is TRBJ2-5 and V is TRBV9; 8 nucleotides match TRBD2. The CDR3 DNA sequence: TGTGCCAGCAGCGCGGGGGGCGGGGGGCAAGAGACCCAGTACTTC. This translates into CASSAGGGGQETQYF.